These T cell receptor beta chains were read from a single sample in a study of cytomegalovirus exposure and HLA in healthy donors. Clones were sequenced by immunoSEQ multiplex PCR, and TCRdb holds only the in-frame ones, with some missing. This table holds about 98,000 clones, less than 85% found once. The material sequenced was PBMCs. All receptors derive from a male donor in good health and CMV-seronegative. CDR3s include the opening cysteine and the closing phenylalanine or tryptophan. The order of the fields is J gene, V gene, CDR3 protein.

J: TRBJ2-6
V: TRBV28
CDR3: CASSSLAGGLSGANVLTF

J: TRBJ1-1
V: TRBV2
CDR3: CASSARRGDTEAFF

J: TRBJ2-7
V: TRBV28
CDR3: CASSNSAASGEQYF

J: TRBJ2-3
V: TRBV28
CDR3: CASSVAGGPPDTQYF

J: TRBJ2-7
V: TRBV7-3
CDR3: CASSLVLAGGESEQYF

J: TRBJ2-7
V: TRBV28
CDR3: CASSSPRGGLSEQYF

J: TRBJ1-1
V: TRBV5-1
CDR3: CASSPPDRLYTEAFF

J: TRBJ2-7
V: TRBV27
CDR3: CASSLNRGRGYEQYF

J: TRBJ2-2
V: TRBV6-1
CDR3: CASSEWAGTNTGELFF

J: TRBJ1-2
V: TRBV28
CDR3: CASSFPTGSNYGYTF

J: TRBJ2-7
V: TRBV5-1
CDR3: CASSLLGTNSEQYF

J: TRBJ2-7
V: TRBV7-2
CDR3: CASSKRDFSYEQYF

J: TRBJ1-1
V: TRBV28
CDR3: CASSFGVGGTLF

J: .
V: TRBV5-6
CDR3: CASSTGASTFYEQYF

J: TRBJ1-4
V: TRBV6-1
CDR3: CASSVLREGKLFF

J: TRBJ2-3
V: TRBV6-5
CDR3: CASSEPVGTDTQYF

J: TRBJ2-7
V: TRBV6-5
CDR3: CASSYSHRGNEQYF

J: TRBJ2-1
V: TRBV5-1
CDR3: CASSLAQGARDEQFF

J: TRBJ1-3
V: TRBV6-5
CDR3: CASGGTGGTIYF

J: TRBJ2-7
V: TRBV7-6
CDR3: CASSSFGGSHEQYF

J: TRBJ1-3
V: TRBV19
CDR3: CASSDGVRDTIYF

J: TRBJ2-1
V: TRBV5-1
CDR3: CASSWGGSPISGGPNEQFF

J: TRBJ2-7
V: TRBV7-9
CDR3: CASSSLGPYEQYF

J: TRBJ2-5
V: TRBV7-9
CDR3: CASSPPHGAGLQETQYF

J: TRBJ2-3
V: TRBV7-9
CDR3: CASSLASGGPNTQYF

J: TRBJ1-4
V: TRBV30
CDR3: CAWNRGQGGEKLFF

J: TRBJ2-1
V: TRBV9
CDR3: CASSSRDQGGYNEQFF

J: TRBJ2-5
V: TRBV7-2
CDR3: CASSRAARLMETQYF

J: TRBJ1-5
V: TRBV19
CDR3: CASSTGGTSQPQHF

J: TRBJ1-2
V: TRBV5-6
CDR3: CASTTPQNYGYTF

J: TRBJ1-1
V: TRBV7-3
CDR3: CASSLVANTEAFF

J: TRBJ1-1
V: TRBV28
CDR3: CASSLSAASTEAFF

J: TRBJ2-3
V: TRBV4-2
CDR3: CASSQEQTGGVTDTQYF

J: TRBJ2-7
V: TRBV6-5
CDR3: CASSYSYSYEQYF

J: TRBJ2-3
V: TRBV6-5
CDR3: CASSGPGGWADTQYF

J: TRBJ1-1
V: TRBV10-3
CDR3: CAISTFLQNTEAFF

J: TRBJ1-2
V: TRBV28
CDR3: CASIVPPGQGAGSNYGYTF

J: TRBJ1-5
V: TRBV4-3
CDR3: CASSQDAGGLNQPQHF

J: TRBJ2-1
V: TRBV4-2
CDR3: CASSQVPAGGYNEQFF

J: TRBJ2-3
V: TRBV2
CDR3: CARPGTSLSSDTQYF

J: TRBJ2-7
V: TRBV7-3
CDR3: CASSLLAGDFVEQYF

J: TRBJ2-3
V: TRBV7-2
CDR3: CASSLGRGSADTQYF

J: TRBJ2-7
V: TRBV7-2
CDR3: CASRSSFVGEQYF